This T cell receptor (beta chain) was identified in a study of OX40 agonist ivuxolimab in advanced cancers. Study overall: The dose-escalation cohort was approximately 85% male, with a mean age of around 60 years, ranging about 23 to 90. Three individuals attained partial responses, comprising one hepatocellular carcinoma case and two cutaneous melanoma cases.

Clones were read by immunoSEQ multiplex PCR, and TCRdb kept only the in-frame ones, dropping some. The sample contains about 69,000 clones, roughly nine tenths of which appear only once. This CDR3 has 18 residues. The junction had 9 bases not matched to a gene; V was cut back by 0 bases and J by 5 bases. In germline, CDR1 is ENHRY, CDR2 SYGVKD. Samples of blood were obtained at baseline, on cycle 4 day 1, and on cycle 7 day 1. The TCR comes from an adult with an advanced solid tumor such as melanoma, head and neck, liver or kidney cancer. The V gene is TRBV10-3, the J gene TRBJ2-1; 11 bases are shared with TRBD1. The specimen comprised CD4+ or CD8+ T cells sorted from blood, sampled in a trial of the OX40 agonist ivuxolimab. CDR3 nucleotides: TGTGCCATCAGTGAGTCGAAGTCCGGGGACAGGGGGAACAATGAGCAGTTCTTC. It yields the protein CAISESKSGDRGNNEQFF.